Shown below are 21 T cell receptor beta chains from a single sample sequenced in a study of T cell responses to AZD1222 COVID-19 vaccine. Sequencing used immunoSEQ multiplex PCR; TCRdb keeps in-frame clones, though not all of them. The sample carries more than 95,000 clones, over 75% recorded once. The sample here was peripheral blood, taken on day 0 of AZD1222 vaccination. The receptor set was obtained from an adult in good health.

The chain uses TRBV11-3 and TRBJ2-1; TRBD2 matches 7 bases. CDR1 and CDR2 (germline): SGHNT, YENEEA. The V gene end was trimmed by 3 bases and the J gene end by 3 bases; junction bases not matched to a gene: 11. The CDR3 totals 17 residues. DNA for the CDR3: TGTGCCAGCAGCTTCGCCTCGGGGACGGGGGGCTACAATGAGCAGTTCTTC. This gives the protein CASSFASGTGGYNEQFF.

The rearrangement uses TRBV2 and TRBJ1-4, with a tentative D call TRBD1 (6 bases). The CDR3 consists of 15 residues. V lost 5 bases to trimming and J lost 4 bases, with 14 bases between them. In germline, CDR1 is SNHLY, CDR2 FYNNEI. The CDR3 loop is CASSNPQGRNEKLFF. In DNA, the CDR3 is TGTGCCAGCAGTAATCCACAGGGCCGTAATGAAAAACTGTTTTTT.

J is TRBJ2-2 and V is TRBV5-1; 8 bases are shared with TRBD2. The CDR3 extends over 15 amino acids. Germline CDR1 reads SGHRS; CDR2 reads YFSETQ. Trimming took 3 bases from V and 3 from J; bases not matched to a gene: 4. This CDR3 is CASSSGGGDTGELFF. CDR3 nucleotides: TGCGCCAGCAGCTCCGGGGGGGGTGACACCGGGGAGCTGTTTTTT.

The CDR3 sequence: CASSPDWTPMNTEAFF. The CDR3 DNA is TGCGCCAGCAGCCCCGACTGGACACCTATGAACACTGAAGCTTTCTTT. The V call is TRBV5-1, the J call TRBJ1-1; D perhaps matches TRBD1 (5 bases). Trimming pared 4 bases from V and 0 bases from J, leaving 16 bases between. Germline V lookup: CDR1 SGHRS, CDR2 YFSETQ. The CDR3 consists of 16 residues.

The chain couples TRBV9 to TRBJ2-3; D is perhaps TRBD2 (5 bases). The CDR3 contains 12 residues. The V and J ends lost 4 bases and 8 bases respectively, with 11 bases between them. The V gene's germline CDR1 is SGDLS and CDR2 YYNGEE. CDR3 nucleotide sequence: TGTGCCAGCAGCAACTTCGGAGGTACGCAGTATTTT. Residues: CASSNFGGTQYF.

This chain connects TRBV2 to TRBJ2-7; 8 bases map to TRBD1. Germline V gene sequence: CDR1 SNHLY, CDR2 FYNNEI. The ends lost 9 bases at V and 7 bases at J; junction bases unmatched: 8. The CDR3 is 12 amino acids. The DNA of the CDR3 is TGTGCCAGTTACCCAGGGGGCGGGGAGCAGTACTTC. Its protein product is CASYPGGGEQYF.

V gene TRBV5-1 combines with J gene TRBJ2-2, with 9 bases identical to TRBD1. The trim removed 4 bases at V and 1 base at J, leaving 5 bases unmatched. The CDR3 is 16 amino acids. Germline V gene data show CDR1 as SGHRS and CDR2 as YFSETQ. This CDR3 reads CASSGQGLRNTGELFF. The CDR3 region has the DNA TGCGCCAGCAGCGGACAGGGGCTAAGGAACACCGGGGAGCTGTTTTTT.

This chain joins TRBV10-3 and TRBJ2-1; the match to TRBD1 covers 8 bases. The CDR3 is made up of 13 amino acids. Germline V lookup: CDR1 ENHRY, CDR2 SYGVKD. The V gene end was trimmed by 6 bases and the J gene end by 8 bases; junction bases not matched to a gene: 6. The CDR3 sequence is CAIRSDRGHEQFF. For the CDR3, the DNA is TGTGCCATCAGATCCGACAGGGGCCATGAGCAGTTCTTC.

The J gene is TRBJ1-5, the V gene TRBV12-3 or TRBV12-4, with D unclear. V was cut by 6 bases and J by 6 bases, with 12 bases left in between. The CDR3 covers 13 residues. The CDR3 reads CASREWVGQPQHF. The CDR3 bases are TGTGCCAGCAGAGAATGGGTCGGTCAGCCCCAGCATTTT.

The chain links TRBV4-1 to TRBJ2-3; the D gene is possibly TRBD2 (5 bases). The V end was cut by 1 base, the J end by 2 bases, with 7 bases between. The CDR3 consists of 14 residues. Per the germline V gene, CDR1 is MGHRA and CDR2 is YSYEKL. CDR3 coding DNA: TGCGCCAGCAGCCAAGGTCGGGACACAGATACGCAGTATTTT. Translation gives CASSQGRDTDTQYF.

The chain has TRBV3-1 (or the pseudogene TRBV3-2) and TRBJ1-3, with D possibly matching TRBD1 (6 bases). CDR3 length: 21 residues. CDR1 LGHDT and CDR2 YNNKEL come from the germline V gene (reference sequence). V was shortened by 4 bases and J by 5 bases, with 33 bases between the two germline ends. The CDR3 DNA is TGTGCCAGCAGCCGAACCTCCCTGGGGGACAATCATGAGGAACCAAGAAACACCATATATTTT. The encoded protein is CASSRTSLGDNHEEPRNTIYF.

The chain carries TRBV7-9 and TRBJ2-2; 7 bases are shared with TRBD2. The trim removed 1 base at V and 4 bases at J, leaving 15 bases unmatched. This CDR3 contains 19 residues. Germline CDR1 and CDR2: SEHNR and FQNEAQ (reference sequence). The CDR3 region is CASSLGTRGGDIGTGELFF. For the CDR3, the DNA is TGTGCCAGCAGCTTAGGGACGAGGGGAGGGGATATCGGCACCGGGGAGCTGTTTTTT.

This clone occurred once. The CDR3 DNA is TGTGCCAGCAGCCCACCGGGACAGTCTAATGAAAAACTGTTTTTT. Amino acids: CASSPPGQSNEKLFF. The V call is TRBV9, the J call TRBJ1-4; 7 bases are a match to TRBD1. V was pared by 4 bases and J by 3 bases, with 6 bases of the junction left unmatched. The CDR3 is 15 amino acids. Per the germline V gene, CDR1 is SGDLS and CDR2 is YYNGEE. Together with reference TRBV9 and TRBJ1-4, the CDR3 gives the full variable domain: DSGVTQTPKHLITATGQRVTLRCSPRSGDLSVYWYQQSLDQGLQFLIQYYNGEERAKGNILERFSAQQFPDLHSELNLSSLELGDSALYFCASSPPGQSNEKLFFGSGTQLSVL.

The J gene is TRBJ2-6, the V gene TRBV18, with D tentatively TRBD2 (7 bases). Germline lookup yields CDR1 KGHSH and CDR2 LQKENI. Between the trimmed V and J ends, which lost 2 bases and 1 base, there was a span of 21 bases. The CDR3 runs 20 residues. This CDR3 reads CASSPMNLWGGPSGANVLTF. Written as DNA, the CDR3 is TGTGCCAGCTCACCAATGAATTTGTGGGGGGGCCCTTCTGGGGCCAACGTCCTGACTTTC.

This rearrangement joins TRBV21-1 to TRBJ2-2; the table's D call, TRBD1, has no DNA check behind it. TRBV21-1 is a recognized pseudogene. The CDR3 loop spans 18 amino acids. The CDR3 DNA sequence: TGTGCCAGCAGCAAAGGTCAGGCCCCTTTTTCAAACACCGGGGAGCTGTTTTTT. As protein: CASSKGQAPFSNTGELFF.

The chain employs TRBV7-6 and TRBJ2-7; D possibly corresponds to TRBD2 (6 bases). CDR3 length equals 15 residues. Germline lookup yields CDR1 SGHVS and CDR2 FNYEAQ. Trimming shortened V by 5 bases and J by 1 base, and 15 bases separated the two germline ends. The CDR3 is CASSPRRGGSYEQYF. In nucleotides, the CDR3 is TGTGCCAGCAGCCCCCGTCGTGGGGGGTCCTACGAGCAGTACTTC.

The V gene is TRBV13, the J gene TRBJ2-6; D not certain. The CDR3 runs 16 residues. Trimming took off 2 bases at V and 2 bases at J, with 10 bases between the two ends. CDR1 and CDR2 from the germline V gene are PRHDT and FYEKMQ (reference sequence). The chain's CDR3 is CASSLKSLAGANVLTF. The CDR3 coding sequence is TGTGCCAGCAGCTTAAAATCGTTGGCTGGGGCCAACGTCCTGACTTTC.

The rearrangement uses TRBV7-9 and TRBJ1-2; weak D call: TRBD1 (5 bases). Between the trimmed V and J ends, which lost 2 bases and 3 bases, there was a span of 10 bases. The CDR3 runs 14 residues. CDR1 SEHNR and CDR2 FQNEAQ come from the germline V gene (reference sequence). CDR3 coding DNA: TGTGCCAGCAGCTTAAGGAGGGGAGACTATGGCTACACCTTC. Amino acids: CASSLRRGDYGYTF.

In its sample, this clone was seen once. The chain employs TRBV13 and TRBJ2-1; D call uncertain. Trimming cost V 0 bases and J 9 bases, with 18 bases left between them. CDR3 length equals 16 residues. From germline, CDR1 is PRHDT and CDR2 FYEKMQ (reference sequence). This CDR3 reads CASSLGGETTFGEQFF. CDR3 coding DNA: TGTGCCAGCAGCTTAGGAGGTGAAACCACGTTTGGTGAGCAGTTCTTC.

This chain connects TRBV7-9 to TRBJ1-2, with 10 bases matching TRBD1. The V and J ends lost 5 bases and 4 bases, in that order; junction bases with no gene match: 7. The CDR3 extends over 15 amino acids. The germline V gene encodes CDR1 SEHNR and CDR2 FQNEAQ (reference sequence). The DNA for the CDR3 is TGTGCCAGCAGCCCATCCGGGACAGGGGCCTATGGCTACACCTTC. The encoded protein is CASSPSGTGAYGYTF.

The chain couples TRBV27 to TRBJ2-1, with TRBD2 matching over 12 bases. Germline CDR1 reads MNHEY; CDR2 reads SMNVEV (reference sequence). This CDR3 spans 18 amino acids. V shed 1 base, J shed 10 bases, and the junction held 14 bases outside the gene matches. The CDR3 loop reads CASSLWTSLAGGRGEQFF. In nucleotides, the CDR3 is TGTGCCAGCAGTTTATGGACTTCACTAGCGGGGGGCCGTGGGGAGCAGTTCTTC.